Each of the 15 T cell receptor beta chains below was sequenced from the same sample in a study of PD-1 blockade in classical Hodgkin lymphoma. In every patient, relapse followed autologous stem cell transplantation, while exposure to brentuximab vedotin differed. Using immunoSEQ multiplex PCR, the repertoire was profiled, and TCRdb retains in-frame clones only, with some absent. Seen here are some 14,000 clones, approximately 78% observed once, and the top ten hold roughly 24%. The sequenced sample was peripheral blood mononuclear cells (PBMCs), obtained before the second cycle of nivolumab. Receptors were obtained from a human donor with classical Hodgkin lymphoma.

This sequence joins TRBV5-1 and TRBJ1-2; D might be TRBD1 (6 bases). The CDR3 length is 13 residues. Germline CDR1 reads SGHRS; CDR2 reads YFSETQ. Trimming cost V 2 bases and J 1 base, with 6 bases left between them. The CDR3 sequence: CASSLQGNYGYTF. The CDR3 coding sequence is TGCGCCAGCAGCTTACAGGGTAACTATGGCTACACCTTC.

The table lists this clone with a count of one. V and J are TRBV23-1 and TRBJ1-5; 10 nucleotides agree with TRBD1. TRBV23-1 is recorded as an ORF, its role being uncertain. Trimming removed 2 bases from V and 2 bases from J; junction bases left unmatched: 15. This CDR3 comprises 20 residues. The CDR3 region is CASSQNSGQGGTNGNQPQHF. Written as DNA, the CDR3 is TGCGCCAGCAGTCAAAATTCTGGACAGGGGGGGACTAACGGCAATCAGCCCCAGCATTTT.

The chain is built from TRBV18 and TRBJ2-3; a possible D gene is TRBD1 (5 bases). The CDR3 runs 16 residues. The germline CDR1 and CDR2 sequences are KGHSH and LQKENI. V was pared by 1 base and J by 6 bases, with 17 bases between. CDR3 in amino acids: CASSPQGFQVTDTQYF. The CDR3 coding sequence is TGTGCCAGCTCACCACAGGGGTTTCAAGTGACGGATACGCAGTATTTT. The variable domain in full, with the rest retrieved from reference TRBV18 and TRBJ2-3, is NAGVMQNPRHLVRRRGQEARLRCSPMKGHSHVYWYRQLPEEGLKFMVYLQKENIIDESGMPKERFSAEFPKEGPSILRIQQVVRGDSAAYFCASSPQGFQVTDTQYFGPGTRLTVL.

The rearrangement joins TRBV7-3 to TRBJ2-2, with D hard to call. Germline loops: CDR1 SGHTA, CDR2 FQGTGA. CDR3 length: 16 residues. The V gene lost 5 bases and the J gene lost 6 bases, with 19 bases spanning the gap. The CDR3 here is CASSHSDDTGAGELFF. Here the CDR3 DNA reads TGTGCCAGCAGCCACTCGGACGATACCGGAGCCGGGGAGCTGTTTTTT.

This chain connects TRBV25-1 to TRBJ2-3; TRBD2 agrees at 7 bases. The CDR3 is made up of 15 amino acids. Per germline, CDR1 MGHDK and CDR2 SYGVNS. J lost 2 bases, V lost 6 bases, and 8 bases had no gene match. As DNA, the CDR3 is TGTGCCAGCAGATTAGCGGGCAGCATCACAGATACGCAGTATTTT. Protein product: CASRLAGSITDTQYF. Filled out from reference TRBV25-1 and TRBJ2-3, the complete variable domain reads EADIYQTPRYLVIGTGKKITLECSQTMGHDKMYWYQQDPGMELHLIHYSYGVNSTEKGDLSSESTVSRIRTEHFPLTLESARPSHTSQYLCASRLAGSITDTQYFGPGTRLTVL.

This clone was counted a single time. The chain joins TRBV7-2 to TRBJ2-3, with TRBD2 matching 7 bases. The CDR3 has 15 amino acids. Germline-derived CDR1 and CDR2 are SGHTA and FQGNSA. Unmatched junction bases numbered 7, after V lost 5 bases and J lost 2 bases. In DNA, the CDR3 is TGTGCCAGCAGCCCGGGGACTATAATCACAGATACGCAGTATTTT. Amino acid sequence: CASSPGTIITDTQYF.

The J gene is TRBJ2-2, the V gene TRBV29-1, with D perhaps matching TRBD2 (5 bases). The V end lost 7 bases, the J end lost 7 bases, and 10 bases lay between the germline ends. This CDR3 contains 11 residues. Germline CDR1 is SQVTM and CDR2 is ANQGSEA. The CDR3 bases are TGCAGCGGGCGTGAGGGCGGGGAGCTGTTTTTT. Protein product: CSGREGGELFF.

The chain combines TRBV4-1 with TRBJ1-1; D is unclear. This CDR3 has 14 amino acids. V shed 1 base and J shed 0 bases, with 6 bases lying between them. From germline, CDR1 is MGHRA and CDR2 YSYEKL. As DNA, the CDR3 is TGCGCCAGCAGCCAAGTCGGGGTGAACACTGAAGCTTTCTTT. Its protein product is CASSQVGVNTEAFF.

The chain carries TRBV7-2 and TRBJ1-2; D is unresolved. Germline lookup yields CDR1 SGHTA and CDR2 FQGNSA. V was pared by 1 base and J by 7 bases, with 10 bases between. The CDR3 totals 13 residues. The CDR3 nucleotides are TGTGCCAGCAGCTTAGTTGAACAGATTGGCTACACCTTC. Amino acids: CASSLVEQIGYTF.

This clone occurred a few times. V usage is TRBV7-2 and J usage is TRBJ1-2; 7 nucleotides line up with TRBD1. The germline gives CDR1 SGHTA, CDR2 FQGNSA. The CDR3 runs to 16 residues. The V and J ends lost 0 bases and 6 bases, in that order; junction bases with no gene match: 10. The CDR3 DNA is TGTGCCAGCAGCTTAGCGCTAACAGGGGCGTGGGATGGCTACACCTTC. Translation gives CASSLALTGAWDGYTF.

This rearrangement joins TRBV18 to TRBJ1-2, with D perhaps TRBD1 (6 bases). Looked up from germline, CDR1 is KGHSH and CDR2 is LQKENI. The length of the CDR3 is 15 residues. Between the trimmed V and J ends, which lost 6 bases and 3 bases, there was a span of 17 bases. CDR3 residues: CASSSTRTVDYGYTF. Written as DNA, the CDR3 is TGTGCCAGCTCGAGTACACGGACAGTGGACTATGGCTACACCTTC. The variable domain in full, completed from reference TRBV18 and TRBJ1-2, reads NAGVMQNPRHLVRRRGQEARLRCSPMKGHSHVYWYRQLPEEGLKFMVYLQKENIIDESGMPKERFSAEFPKEGPSILRIQQVVRGDSAAYFCASSSTRTVDYGYTFGSGTRLTVV.

V usage is TRBV5-1 and J usage is TRBJ1-6, with D unclear. CDR1 is SGHRS, CDR2 YFSETQ, per germline. Trimming cost V 4 bases and J 6 bases, with 5 bases left between them. The CDR3 totals 12 residues. DNA of the CDR3: TGCGCCAGCAGCGCCGGTAATTCACCCCTCCACTTT. This translates into CASSAGNSPLHF.

V usage is TRBV18 and J usage is TRBJ1-3; D may be TRBD1 (5 bases). The CDR3 covers 14 residues. Germline lookup yields CDR1 KGHSH and CDR2 LQKENI. V shed 1 base and J shed 1 base, with 5 bases lying between them. DNA of the CDR3: TGTGCCAGCTCACCACAGGGGTCTGGAAACACCATATATTTT. Residues: CASSPQGSGNTIYF.

The V gene is TRBV19, the J gene TRBJ2-2; no clear D gene. Trimming took off 7 bases at V and 4 bases at J, with 10 bases between the two ends. This CDR3 comprises 13 residues. The germline CDR1 and CDR2 sequences are LNHDA and SQIVND (reference sequence). The chain's CDR3 is CASTPGSTGELFF. The DNA for the CDR3 is TGTGCCAGTACCCCAGGAAGCACCGGGGAGCTGTTTTTT.

This sequence joins TRBV2 and TRBJ2-1; 11 positions agree with TRBD2. V was clipped by 8 bases and J by 4 bases; unmatched bases: 4. The CDR3 consists of 14 residues. Germline loops: CDR1 SNHLY, CDR2 FYNNEI. The DNA for the CDR3 is TGTGCCAGCGGACTAGCGGGCGGTTACAATGAGCAGTTCTTC. Residues: CASGLAGGYNEQFF.